Each of the 14 T cell receptor beta chains below was sequenced from the same sample in a study of blood T cells in healthy people across ages (dated by TCRdb to between 2014 and 2017). Library generation was performed with 5' RACE. TCRdb names Illumina HiSeq 2500 as the instrument used. The second PCR ran for roughly 7 to 12 cycles and used a J-beta primer mix along with a sample-barcoded 5' primer. TCRdb reanalyzed the raw reads on its own, using fastp at Q25 for trimming and MiXCR for clone calling, and kept in-frame beta chains. Each entry merges the rows of one CDR3 protein and shows their most common DNA and genes. In all, the sample holds roughly 1,500,000 distinct CDR3 sequences, and roughly 40% of those were seen once. 7.9% of the sample is held by the ten biggest clonotypes. The sample comprised blood. The receptors shown here come from a woman aged 18-29 years in good health.

This chain joins TRBV6-6 and TRBJ2-1; the D is unclear. Germline CDR1 MNHNY, CDR2 SVGAGI (reference sequence). V was clipped by 7 bases and J by 6 bases, with 16 bases between them. The CDR3 totals 14 residues. The CDR3: CASKIPERSNEQFF. The CDR3 region has the DNA TGTGCCAGCAAGATCCCGGAGAGATCCAATGAGCAGTTCTTC.

This chain uses TRBV7-6 with TRBJ2-7, with 8 bases that match TRBD2. V lost 4 bases to trimming and J lost 3 bases; unmatched junction nucleotides: 8. The length of the CDR3 is 15 residues. In germline, CDR1 is SGHVS, CDR2 FNYEAQ. DNA for the CDR3: TGTGCCAGCAGCTCGTTCGGTCGGGAGGGCTACGAGCAGTACTTC. It is translated as CASSSFGREGYEQYF.

The chain uses TRBV7-8 and TRBJ1-2, with 9 bases lining up with TRBD1. Germline assignment: CDR1 SGHVS and CDR2 FQNEAQ. V was pared by 5 bases and J by 6 bases, with 34 bases of the junction left unmatched. There are 23 residues in the CDR3. CDR3 sequence: CASSPTKLSIGGDREFLSDGYTF. The CDR3 DNA reads as TGTGCCAGCAGCCCCACCAAATTGTCTATCGGTGGGGACAGGGAATTTCTGTCGGATGGCTACACCTTC.

This clonotype has a handful of counts. The chain employs TRBV5-1 and TRBJ2-3, with TRBD2 identical over 10 bases. The CDR3 is 16 amino acids. V lost 1 base and J lost 5; bases outside the gene matches: 7. Germline V gene sequence: CDR1 SGHRS, CDR2 YFSETQ. DNA of the CDR3: TGCGCCAGCAGCTTGCTTTGGCCTAGCGGGGGAGATACGCAGTATTTT. It yields the protein CASSLLWPSGGDTQYF.

This chain joins TRBV6-2 or TRBV6-3 and TRBJ2-1, with D uncertain. Germline-derived CDR1 and CDR2 are MNHEY and SVGEGT. V gave up 4 bases and J gave up 8 bases, with 9 bases separating them. This CDR3 has 12 residues. This CDR3 is CASSSPVHEQFF. As DNA, the CDR3 is TGTGCCAGCAGTTCCCCGGTGCATGAGCAGTTCTTC.

V and J are TRBV3-1 and TRBJ2-5; unclear D gene. In germline, CDR1 is LGHDT, CDR2 YNNKEL (reference sequence). The V end lost 1 base, the J end lost 5 bases, and 14 bases lay between the germline ends. This CDR3 is 15 amino acids long. CDR3 sequence: CASSQVGTNRETQYF. For the CDR3, the DNA is TGTGCCAGCAGCCAAGTGGGAACGAACCGGGAGACCCAGTACTTC.

This clonotype was seen only a few times. The rearrangement joins TRBV10-3 to TRBJ2-7, with no clear D. Trimming shortened V by 4 bases and J by 2 bases, and 12 bases separated the two germline ends. The CDR3 is 14 residues long. Germline loops: CDR1 ENHRY, CDR2 SYGVKD. CDR3 protein: CAISVNAATYEQYF. The CDR3 DNA reads TGTGCCATCAGTGTAAATGCTGCTACCTACGAGCAGTACTTC.

About this clonotype itself: An end of the junction does not agree with germline; a read error may underlie this. The rearrangement links TRBV2 to TRBJ1-2; TRBD1 is a possible D gene (5 bases). The germline V gene has CDR1 SNHLY and CDR2 FYNNEI. This CDR3 is 12 amino acids long. The CDR3 DNA is TGTGCCACTGGGGGGGGTAACTATGGCCACACCTTC. Translating gives CATGGGNYGHTF. The full variable domain, completed using reference TRBV2 and TRBJ1-2, is EPEVTQTPSHQVTQMGQEVILRCVPISNHLYFYWYRQILGQKVEFLVSFYNNEISEKSEIFDDQFSVERPDGSNFTLKIRSTKLEDSAMYFCATGGGNYGHTFGSGTRLTVV.

This clonotype has ten or more counts. The chain joins TRBV11-2 to TRBJ2-3, with unresolved D. This CDR3 has 15 residues. Trimming removed 4 bases at V and 6 bases at J, with 17 bases between. CDR1 and CDR2 (germline): SGHAT, FQNNGV. The CDR3 DNA is TGTGCCAGCAGCTATGGACGGCCCCCCGGCGATACGCAGTATTTT. Translated, it gives CASSYGRPPGDTQYF.

This clonotype was recorded a few times. J is TRBJ1-2 and V is TRBV9; D call uncertain. The CDR3 has 11 residues. Germline values: CDR1 SGDLS, CDR2 YYNGEE. V lost 3 bases and J 8 bases, leaving 8 bases between the germline ends. The CDR3 loop is CASSAIGGYTF. CDR3 coding DNA: TGTGCCAGCAGCGCAATTGGGGGCTACACCTTC.

This sequence joins TRBV4-1 and TRBJ2-3; 14 bases map to TRBD2. CDR1 MGHRA and CDR2 YSYEKL come from the germline V gene. The CDR3 has 18 amino acids. V lost 4 bases to trimming and J lost 1 base; unmatched junction nucleotides: 7. CDR3 bases: TGCGCCAGCAGCCTCGGACTAGCGGGGGGCAGCCGCACAGATACGCAGTATTTT. The encoded protein is CASSLGLAGGSRTDTQYF.

This clonotype was recorded a few times. The genes are TRBV7-3 and TRBJ2-3; 14 nucleotides align to TRBD2. CDR3 size: 16 residues. Germline values: CDR1 SGHTA, CDR2 FQGTGA. V lost 5 bases and J lost 4; bases outside the gene matches: 5. Written as DNA, the CDR3 is TGTGCCAGCAGCAAGACTAGCGGGGGGGTACCAGATACGCAGTATTTT. As protein: CASSKTSGGVPDTQYF.

The CDR3 protein is CASSPRLASGEQYF. Written as DNA, the CDR3 is TGTGCCAGCAGCCCCAGACTAGCCTCGGGCGAGCAGTACTTC. The rearrangement links TRBV7-8 to TRBJ2-7; the match to TRBD2 covers 7 bases. In germline, CDR1 is SGHVS, CDR2 FQNEAQ. V lost 5 bases and J lost 6; bases outside the gene matches: 10. This CDR3 region has 14 residues.

This clonotype was seen only a few times. The V gene is TRBV5-1, the J gene TRBJ2-5, with D unresolved. The CDR3 consists of 13 residues. Trimming stripped 4 bases from V and 0 bases from J, with 7 bases between. CDR1 and CDR2 from the germline V gene are SGHRS and YFSETQ. The CDR3 nucleotides are TGCGCCAGCAGCGACGCTGACCAAGAGACCCAGTACTTC. The encoded protein is CASSDADQETQYF.